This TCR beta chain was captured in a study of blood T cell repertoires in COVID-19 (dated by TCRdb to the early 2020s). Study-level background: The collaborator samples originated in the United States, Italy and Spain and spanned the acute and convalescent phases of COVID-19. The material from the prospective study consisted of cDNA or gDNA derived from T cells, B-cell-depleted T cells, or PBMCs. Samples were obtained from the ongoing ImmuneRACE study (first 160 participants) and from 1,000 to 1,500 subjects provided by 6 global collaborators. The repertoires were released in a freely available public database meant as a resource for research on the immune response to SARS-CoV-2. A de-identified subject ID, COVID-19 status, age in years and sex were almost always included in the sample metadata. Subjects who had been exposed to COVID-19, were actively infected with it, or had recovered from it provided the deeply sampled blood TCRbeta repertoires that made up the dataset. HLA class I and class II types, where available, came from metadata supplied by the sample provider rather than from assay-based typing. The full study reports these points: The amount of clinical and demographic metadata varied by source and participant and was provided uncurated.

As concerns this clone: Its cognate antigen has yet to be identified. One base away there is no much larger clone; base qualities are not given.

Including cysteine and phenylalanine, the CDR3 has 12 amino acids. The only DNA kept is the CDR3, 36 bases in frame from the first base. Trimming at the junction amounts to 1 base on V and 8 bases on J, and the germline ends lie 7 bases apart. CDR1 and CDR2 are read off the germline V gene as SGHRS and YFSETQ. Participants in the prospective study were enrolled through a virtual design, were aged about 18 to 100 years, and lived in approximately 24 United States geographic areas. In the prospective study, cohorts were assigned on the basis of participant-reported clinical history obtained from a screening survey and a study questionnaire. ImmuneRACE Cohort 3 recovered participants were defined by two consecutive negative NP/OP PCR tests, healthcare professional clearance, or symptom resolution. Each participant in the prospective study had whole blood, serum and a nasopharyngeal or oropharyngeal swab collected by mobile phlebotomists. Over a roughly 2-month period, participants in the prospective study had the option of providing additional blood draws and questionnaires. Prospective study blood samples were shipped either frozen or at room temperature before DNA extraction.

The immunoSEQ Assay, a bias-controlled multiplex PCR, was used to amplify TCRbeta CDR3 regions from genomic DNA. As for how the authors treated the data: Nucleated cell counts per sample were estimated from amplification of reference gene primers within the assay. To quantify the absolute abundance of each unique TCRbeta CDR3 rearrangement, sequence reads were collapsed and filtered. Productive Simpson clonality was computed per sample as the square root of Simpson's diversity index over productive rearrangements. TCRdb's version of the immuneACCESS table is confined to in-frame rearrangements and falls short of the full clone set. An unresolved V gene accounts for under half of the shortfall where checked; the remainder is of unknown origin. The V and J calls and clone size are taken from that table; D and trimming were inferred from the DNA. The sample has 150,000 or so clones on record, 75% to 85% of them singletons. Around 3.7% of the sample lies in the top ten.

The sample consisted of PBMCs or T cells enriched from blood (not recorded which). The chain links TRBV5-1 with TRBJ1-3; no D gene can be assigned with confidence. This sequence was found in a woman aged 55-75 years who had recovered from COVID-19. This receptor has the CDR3 CASSLNEDTIYF. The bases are TGCGCCAGCAGCTTGAACGAGGACACCATATATTTT.